This TCR beta chain was identified in a study of blood T cells in healthy people across ages. Study summary: About one barcoded beta molecule per two T cells was the capture yield of template switching. Notes on the study in general: Long-lived donors exceeded aged donors in naive CD4+ cells and diversity.

For the second PCR, which ran for about 6 to 11 cycles, a sample-barcoded 5' primer and a J-beta primer mix were used. Each cDNA molecule received a tag from a template-switch adaptor that had 12 random nucleotides. TCRdb re-called the 5' RACE reads with MiXCR, one entry per CDR3 protein. This table has some 760,000 distinct CDR3 sequences, 20% to 25% appearing once. To note about this clonotype: As yet, its antigen is unknown.

After removal of 1 base from V and 6 bases from J, the junction contained 13 bases not matched to a gene. The CDR3 loop spans 17 amino acids. Germline V gene lookup returns CDR1 SNHLY and CDR2 FYNNEI. This same sample was also part of a study on T cells of mothers and their children.

The chain is built from TRBV2 and TRBJ2-7, with 9 positions matching TRBD1. Sequenced material: blood. The receptor was derived from a boy between 5 and 17 years old in good health. The CDR3 region has the DNA TGTGCCAGCAGTGAAGGACCTGGACAGGGGAAGTATTTCGAGCAGTACTTC. As protein: CASSEGPGQGKYFEQYF.